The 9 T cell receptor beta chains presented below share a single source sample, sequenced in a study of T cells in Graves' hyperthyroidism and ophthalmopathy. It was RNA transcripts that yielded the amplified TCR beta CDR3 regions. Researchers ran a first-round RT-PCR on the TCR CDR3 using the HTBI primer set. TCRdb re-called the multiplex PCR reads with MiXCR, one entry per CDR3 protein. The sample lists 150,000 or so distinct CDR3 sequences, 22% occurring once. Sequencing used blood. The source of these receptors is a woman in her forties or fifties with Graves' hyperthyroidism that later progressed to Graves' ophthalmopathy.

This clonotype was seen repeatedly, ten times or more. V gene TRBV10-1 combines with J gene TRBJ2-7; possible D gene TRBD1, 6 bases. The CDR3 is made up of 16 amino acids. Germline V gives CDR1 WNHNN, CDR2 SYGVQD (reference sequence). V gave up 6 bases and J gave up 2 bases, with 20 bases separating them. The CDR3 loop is CASRPQGTGWTYEQYF. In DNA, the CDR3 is TGCGCCAGCAGGCCACAGGGTACCGGATGGACCTACGAGCAGTACTTC.

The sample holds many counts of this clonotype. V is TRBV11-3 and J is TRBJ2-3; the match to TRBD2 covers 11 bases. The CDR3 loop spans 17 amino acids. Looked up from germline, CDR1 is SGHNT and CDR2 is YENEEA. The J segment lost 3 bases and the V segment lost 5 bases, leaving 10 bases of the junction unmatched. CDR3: CASSASTSGSGTDTQYF. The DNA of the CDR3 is TGTGCCAGCAGCGCATCCACTAGCGGGAGCGGGACAGATACGCAGTATTTT.

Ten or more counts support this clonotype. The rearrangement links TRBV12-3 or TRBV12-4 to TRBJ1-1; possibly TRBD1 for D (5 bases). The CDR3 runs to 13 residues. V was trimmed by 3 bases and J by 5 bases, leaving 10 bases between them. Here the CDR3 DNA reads TGTGCCAGCAGTTTGTTGGGGGTAACTGAAGCTTTCTTT. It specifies CASSLLGVTEAFF.

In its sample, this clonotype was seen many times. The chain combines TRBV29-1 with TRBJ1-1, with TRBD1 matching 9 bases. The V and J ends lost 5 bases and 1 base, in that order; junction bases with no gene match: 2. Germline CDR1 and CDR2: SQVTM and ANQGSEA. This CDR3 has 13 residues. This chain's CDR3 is CSVRQGGNTEAFF. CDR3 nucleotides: TGCAGCGTTCGACAGGGGGGGAACACTGAAGCTTTCTTT.

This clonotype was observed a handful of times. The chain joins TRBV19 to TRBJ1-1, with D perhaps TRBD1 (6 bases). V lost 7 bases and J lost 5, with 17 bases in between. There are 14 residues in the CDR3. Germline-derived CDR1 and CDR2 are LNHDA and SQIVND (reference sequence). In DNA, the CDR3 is TGTGCCAGTAATACAGGGTATTTAGCGACTGAAGCTTTCTTT. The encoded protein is CASNTGYLATEAFF.

The CDR3: CASSFGGTGKGETQYF. As DNA, the CDR3 is TGTGCCAGCAGTTTTGGCGGTACTGGAAAGGGAGAGACCCAGTACTTC. V and J are TRBV27 and TRBJ2-5; D uncertain. The germline V gene has CDR1 MNHEY and CDR2 SMNVEV (reference sequence). CDR3 length: 16 amino acids. Trimming pared 3 bases from V and 4 bases from J, leaving 18 bases between.

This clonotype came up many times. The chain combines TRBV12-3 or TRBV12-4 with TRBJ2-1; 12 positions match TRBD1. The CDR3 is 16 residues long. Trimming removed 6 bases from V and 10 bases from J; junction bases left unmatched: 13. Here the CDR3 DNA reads TGTGCCAGCAGCGCCTCAGGGACAGGGGGCTTACGGGAGCAGTTCTTC. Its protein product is CASSASGTGGLREQFF.

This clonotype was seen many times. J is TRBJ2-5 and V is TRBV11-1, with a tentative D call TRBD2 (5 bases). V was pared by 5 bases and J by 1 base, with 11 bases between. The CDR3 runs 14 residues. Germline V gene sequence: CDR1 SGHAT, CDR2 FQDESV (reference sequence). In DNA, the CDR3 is TGTGCCAGCAGCCCGAAGCGGCTCCAAGAGACCCAGTACTTC. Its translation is CASSPKRLQETQYF. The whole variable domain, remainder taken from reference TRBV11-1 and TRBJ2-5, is EAEVAQSPRYKITEKSQAVAFWCDPISGHATLYWYRQILGQGPELLVQFQDESVVDDSQLPKDRFSAERLKGVDSTLKIQPAELGDSAMYLCASSPKRLQETQYFGPGTRLLVL.

CDR3 protein: CASQGQILGNEQFF. CDR3 coding DNA: TGTGCCAGCCAGGGTCAGATCCTTGGGAATGAGCAGTTCTTC. J is TRBJ2-1 and V is TRBV2; D might be TRBD1 (5 bases). Trimming removed 8 bases at V and 7 bases at J, with 18 bases between. The germline CDR1 and CDR2 sequences are SNHLY and FYNNEI. The CDR3 runs 14 residues. The whole variable domain, filled in from reference TRBV2 and TRBJ2-1, reads EPEVTQTPSHQVTQMGQEVILRCVPISNHLYFYWYRQILGQKVEFLVSFYNNEISEKSEIFDDQFSVERPDGSNFTLKIRSTKLEDSAMYFCASQGQILGNEQFFGPGTRLTVL.